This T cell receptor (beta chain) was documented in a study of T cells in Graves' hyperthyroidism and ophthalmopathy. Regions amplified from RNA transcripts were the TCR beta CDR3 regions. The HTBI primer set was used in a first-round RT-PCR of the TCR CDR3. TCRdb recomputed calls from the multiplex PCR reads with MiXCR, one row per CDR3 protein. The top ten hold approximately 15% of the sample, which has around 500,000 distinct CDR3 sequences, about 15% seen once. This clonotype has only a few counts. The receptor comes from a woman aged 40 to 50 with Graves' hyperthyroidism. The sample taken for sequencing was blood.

CDR3 coding DNA: TGTGCCAGCAGTTTACGAGGGGGCGAGCTTGGCTACACCTTC. Translated, it gives CASSLRGGELGYTF. V gene TRBV12-3 or TRBV12-4 combines with J gene TRBJ1-2; TRBD1 matches at 7 bases. V shed 2 bases, J shed 7 bases, and the junction held 7 bases outside the gene matches. The CDR3 is 14 amino acids.